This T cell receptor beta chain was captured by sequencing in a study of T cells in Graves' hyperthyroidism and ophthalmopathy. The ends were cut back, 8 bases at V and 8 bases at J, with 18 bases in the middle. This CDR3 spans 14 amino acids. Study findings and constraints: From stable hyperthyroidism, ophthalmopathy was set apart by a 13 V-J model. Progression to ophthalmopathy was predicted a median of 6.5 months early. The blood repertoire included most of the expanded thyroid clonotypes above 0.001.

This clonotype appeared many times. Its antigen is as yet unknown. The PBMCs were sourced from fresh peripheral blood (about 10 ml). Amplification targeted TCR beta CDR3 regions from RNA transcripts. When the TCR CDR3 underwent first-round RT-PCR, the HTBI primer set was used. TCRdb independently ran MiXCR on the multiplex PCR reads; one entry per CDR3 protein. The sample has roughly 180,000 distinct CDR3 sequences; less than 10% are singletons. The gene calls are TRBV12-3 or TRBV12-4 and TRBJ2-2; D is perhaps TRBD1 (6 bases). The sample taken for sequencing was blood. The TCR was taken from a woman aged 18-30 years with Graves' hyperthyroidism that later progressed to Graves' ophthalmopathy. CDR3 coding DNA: TGTGCCAGCTACCTCAGGGGTGGAAGTGGGGAGCTGTTTTTT. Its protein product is CASYLRGGSGELFF.